The rows below give T cell receptor beta chains drawn from one sample of a study of blood T cell repertoires in COVID-19. TCRdb keeps only in-frame clones here, not all; method: immunoSEQ multiplex PCR. The data show approximately 300,000 clones, with roughly 90% seen just once and roughly 2.3% held by the top ten. The source material was peripheral blood. The receptors were gathered from a man aged 18 to 29 with active or convalescent COVID-19. CDR3s include the opening cysteine and the closing phenylalanine or tryptophan. A D gene is named only where the DNA matches it firmly. Clone size is stated in some rows and not others, as once, few, many or a class when expanded.

TGCGCCAGCAGCCAAGATCATTTGGGACAGGGGCAGCCCCAGCATTTT	CASSQDHLGQGQPQHF	TRBJ1-5	NA	TRBV4-3	TRBD1
TGTGCCAGCAGCTTGGCCCAGGGAGGCGCTGGGGCCAACGTCCTGACTTTC	CASSLAQGGAGANVLTF	TRBJ2-6	NA	TRBV5-6	NA
TGTGCCAGCTCACCAACAGGGGTCGGCTACGAGCAGTACTTC	CASSPTGVGYEQYF	TRBJ2-7	NA	TRBV18	TRBD1
TGTGCCAGCAGCTTAACTAGCCTCACCGGGGAGCTGTTTTTT	CASSLTSLTGELFF	TRBJ2-2	NA	TRBV7-9	NA
TGTGCCACCAGCAGAGGCCGGGACAGGGCCCTCTATGAGCAGTTCTTC	CATSRGRDRALYEQFF	TRBJ2-1	NA	TRBV15	TRBD1
TGTGCCAGCAGCTTCTCCGGGACAGTCTCTGGGGAGCTGTTTTTT	CASSFSGTVSGELFF	TRBJ2-2	NA	TRBV11-3	TRBD1
TGTGCCAGTATCGCGGACAGGGGTCTCTCTGGAAACACCATATATTTT	CASIADRGLSGNTIYF	TRBJ1-3	NA	TRBV19	TRBD1
TGTGCCAGCAGCGAAATAGACAACCGGGCCAACGTCCTGACTTTC	CASSEIDNRANVLTF	TRBJ2-6	NA	TRBV6-2/TRBV6-3	NA
TGTGCCAGCATTGCGGACAGGAGCTCCTATAATTCACCCCTCCACTTT	CASIADRSSYNSPLHF	TRBJ1-6	once	TRBV6-6	TRBD1
TGTGCCAGCAGCTTGGAATGGACAGTCCGCTCCTATAATTCACCCCTCCACTTT	CASSLEWTVRSYNSPLHF	TRBJ1-6	NA	TRBV11-3	NA
TGTGCCAGCAGCCTTGACAGGGACACAGATACGCAGTATTTT	CASSLDRDTDTQYF	TRBJ2-3	NA	TRBV5-4	TRBD1
TGCGCCAGCAGTGAGCCAGGACAGGGCGCTGAAGCTTTCTTT	CASSEPGQGAEAFF	TRBJ1-1	few	TRBV10-2	TRBD1
TGCGCCAGCAGCCAAGATAGAAGGTCTAGCGGGGACAATGAGCAGTTCTTC	CASSQDRRSSGDNEQFF	TRBJ2-1	NA	TRBV4-3	TRBD2
TGTGCCAGCAGCTTCGGGACAGGGAGCTCCTACGAGCAGTACTTC	CASSFGTGSSYEQYF	TRBJ2-7	NA	TRBV5-4	TRBD1
TGTGCCAGCAGCTGGTCAGGCGGGAGGTCCTACAATGAGCAGTTCTTC	CASSWSGGRSYNEQFF	TRBJ2-1	NA	TRBV5-4	TRBD2
TGTGCCAGCAGCTTATCTCCGCCCTACTCTTCGTGGGAAAAACTGTTTTTT	CASSLSPPYSSWEKLFF	TRBJ1-4	few	TRBV11-2	NA
TGTGCCAGCAGCGCAGCGGGACTACACTACAATGAGCAGTTCTTC	CASSAAGLHYNEQFF	TRBJ2-1	NA	TRBV9	TRBD2
TGCGCCAGCAGTGTGTTCCGGGGGGAAATATACAATGAGCAGTTCTTC	CASSVFRGEIYNEQFF	TRBJ2-1	NA	TRBV10-2	TRBD2
TGTGCCAGCAGTCCAGGGACAGGGTACGAAAAACTGTTTTTT	CASSPGTGYEKLFF	TRBJ1-4	NA	TRBV6-5	TRBD1
TGTGCCAGCAGCGTGGACTCGAACAATGAGCAGTTCTTC	CASSVDSNNEQFF	TRBJ2-1	few	TRBV9	NA
TGTGCCAGCAGCTTTGGTCTAGCGGCCCGCACAGATACGCAGTATTTT	CASSFGLAARTDTQYF	TRBJ2-3	once	TRBV5-4	TRBD2
TGTGCCAGCAGCTACGGGACAGGGGGCGAGCAGTACTTC	CASSYGTGGEQYF	TRBJ2-7	once	TRBV5-4	TRBD1
TGCAGCGTTGGGACAGGGAACACTGAAGCTTTCTTT	CSVGTGNTEAFF	TRBJ1-1	once	TRBV29-1	TRBD1
TGTGCCAGCAGTTCACAAAAACAGGGTTCAAACTATGGCTACACCTTC	CASSSQKQGSNYGYTF	TRBJ1-2	few	TRBV27	NA
TGTGCCAGCAGCTTGGGGTCTCGGACTAGCGGAGACGAGCAGTACTTC	CASSLGSRTSGDEQYF	TRBJ2-7	NA	TRBV5-4	TRBD2
TGTGCCAGCAGTTACAGGAGTGGGTCCCCCGATGGCTACACCTTC	CASSYRSGSPDGYTF	TRBJ1-2	NA	TRBV6-5	NA
TGTGCCAGCAGTTCCCAGACAGGGGGAATGCTCTTC	CASSSQTGGMLF	TRBJ2-1	NA	TRBV12-3/TRBV12-4	TRBD1
TGTGCCAGCAGTTACCCTTACAGGGGTGGCAATCAGCCCCAGCATTTT	CASSYPYRGGNQPQHF	TRBJ1-5	NA	TRBV6-2/TRBV6-3	TRBD1
TGTGCCAGCAGCTTCAAAGGGAGCCCCTACAATGAGCAGTTCTTC	CASSFKGSPYNEQFF	TRBJ2-1	NA	TRBV7-3	NA
TGTGCCAGCAGTCTTACTAATTATCAGCCCCAGCATTTT	CASSLTNYQPQHF	TRBJ1-5	NA	TRBV6-5	NA
TGCGCCAGCAGCTTAGACAGGGGCACTGAAGCTTTCTTT	CASSLDRGTEAFF	TRBJ1-1	NA	TRBV5-1	TRBD1
TGCGCCAGCAGCTTAGATTTAGGGCCGGGGGGAAACACCATATATTTT	CASSLDLGPGGNTIYF	TRBJ1-3	NA	TRBV5-1	NA
TGCGCCAGCAGCCAAGAGGAAGCGGCTAGCGGGGTCTCGACGTACTCCTACAATGAGCAGTTCTTC	CASSQEEAASGVSTYSYNEQFF	TRBJ2-1	few	TRBV4-3	TRBD2
TGTGCCAGCAGTGATAGGGGTTATAATTCACCCCTCCACTTT	CASSDRGYNSPLHF	TRBJ1-6	NA	TRBV2	NA
TGTGCCAGCAGCGTAGGTTGGGGGACACCTATCCTAGATACGCAGTATTTT	CASSVGWGTPILDTQYF	TRBJ2-3	NA	TRBV9	NA
TGTGCCAGCAGCCCTGTCATGGGGGCTTGGACTGAAGCTTTCTTT	CASSPVMGAWTEAFF	TRBJ1-1	NA	TRBV7-9	NA
TGTGCCAGCAGCAGCTATACCGGGACAGGATACGAGCAGTACTTC	CASSSYTGTGYEQYF	TRBJ2-7	NA	TRBV7-2	TRBD1
TGTGCCAGCAGCCACGTCGGGGGAGGCATTTCCTACAATGAGCAGTTCTTC	CASSHVGGGISYNEQFF	TRBJ2-1	NA	TRBV11-2	NA
TGTGCCAGCTCACAGCTACGGGGCGAGCAGTACTTC	CASSQLRGEQYF	TRBJ2-7	NA	TRBV18	NA
TGTGCCAGCAGTTTGACAGGGGGCTCGTTATGGGGCTACACCTTC	CASSLTGGSLWGYTF	TRBJ1-2	NA	TRBV27	TRBD1